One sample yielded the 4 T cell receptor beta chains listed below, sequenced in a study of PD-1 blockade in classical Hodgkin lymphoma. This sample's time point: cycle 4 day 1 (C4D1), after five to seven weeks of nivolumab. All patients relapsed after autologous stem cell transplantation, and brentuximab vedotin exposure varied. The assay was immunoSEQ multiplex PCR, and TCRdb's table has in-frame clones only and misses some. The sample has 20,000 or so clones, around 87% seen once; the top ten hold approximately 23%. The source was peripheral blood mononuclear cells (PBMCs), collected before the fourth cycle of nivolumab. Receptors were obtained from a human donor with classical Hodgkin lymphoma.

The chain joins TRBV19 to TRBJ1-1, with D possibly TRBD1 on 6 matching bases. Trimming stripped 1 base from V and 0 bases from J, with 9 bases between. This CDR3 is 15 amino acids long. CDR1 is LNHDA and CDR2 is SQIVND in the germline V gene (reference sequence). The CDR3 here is CASSIVGGLNTEAFF. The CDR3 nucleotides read TGTGCCAGTAGTATAGTAGGGGGACTGAACACTGAAGCTTTCTTT. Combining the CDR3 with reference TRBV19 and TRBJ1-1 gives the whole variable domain DGGITQSPKYLFRKEGQNVTLSCEQNLNHDAMYWYRQDPGQGLRLIYYSQIVNDFQKGDIAEGYSVSREKKESFPLTVTSAQKNPTAFYLCASSIVGGLNTEAFFGQGTRLTVV.

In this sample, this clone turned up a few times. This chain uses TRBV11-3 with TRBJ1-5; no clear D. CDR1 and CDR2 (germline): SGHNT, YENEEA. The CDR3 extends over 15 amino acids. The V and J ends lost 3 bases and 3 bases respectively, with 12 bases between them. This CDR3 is CASSFRGIDNQPQHF. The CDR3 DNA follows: TGTGCCAGCAGCTTCCGGGGAATTGACAATCAGCCCCAGCATTTT.

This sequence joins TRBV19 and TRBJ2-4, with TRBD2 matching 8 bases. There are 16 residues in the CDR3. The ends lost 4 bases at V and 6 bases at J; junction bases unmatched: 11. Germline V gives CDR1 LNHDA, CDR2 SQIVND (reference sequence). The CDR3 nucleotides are TGTGCCAGTAGTACGGACCCGGGAGGGGCTAGAAACATTCAGTACTTC. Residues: CASSTDPGGARNIQYF. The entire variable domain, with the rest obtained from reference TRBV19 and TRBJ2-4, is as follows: DGGITQSPKYLFRKEGQNVTLSCEQNLNHDAMYWYRQDPGQGLRLIYYSQIVNDFQKGDIAEGYSVSREKKESFPLTVTSAQKNPTAFYLCASSTDPGGARNIQYFGAGTRLSVL.

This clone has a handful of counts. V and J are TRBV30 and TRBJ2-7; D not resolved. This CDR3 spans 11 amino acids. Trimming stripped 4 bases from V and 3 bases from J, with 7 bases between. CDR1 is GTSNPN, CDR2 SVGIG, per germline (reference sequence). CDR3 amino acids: CAWTPFYEQYF. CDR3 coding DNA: TGTGCCTGGACTCCATTCTACGAGCAGTACTTC.